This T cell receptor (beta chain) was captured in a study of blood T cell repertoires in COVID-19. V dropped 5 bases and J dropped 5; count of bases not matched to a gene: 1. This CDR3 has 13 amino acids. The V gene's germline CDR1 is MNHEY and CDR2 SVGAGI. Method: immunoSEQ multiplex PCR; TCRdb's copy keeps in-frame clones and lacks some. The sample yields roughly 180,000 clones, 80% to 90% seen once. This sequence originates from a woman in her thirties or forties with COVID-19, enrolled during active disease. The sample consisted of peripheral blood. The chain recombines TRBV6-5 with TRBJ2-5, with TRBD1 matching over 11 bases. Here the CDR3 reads CASSRDRGETQYF. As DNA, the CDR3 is TGTGCCAGCAGTAGGGACAGGGGGGAGACCCAGTACTTC.